The T cell receptor beta chain under discussion was sequenced for a study of control samples from healthy donors and cancer patients. The assay was immunoSEQ multiplex PCR, and TCRdb's table has in-frame clones only and misses some. The sample contains 350,000 to 450,000 clones, more than 80% of which appear only once. This clone has only a few counts. The CDR3 has 16 residues. V shed 1 base and J shed 6 bases, with 16 bases lying between them. The V gene's germline CDR1 is SGHTA and CDR2 FQGTGA. Sequencing was performed on PBMCs. The chain uses TRBV7-3 and TRBJ2-1; D may be TRBD2 (7 bases). This TCR derives from a man aged 40-55 years with head and neck cancer. CDR3 amino acids: CASSLKGGRATNEQFF. In DNA form, the CDR3 reads TGTGCCAGCAGCTTAAAGGGGGGGCGCGCAACCAATGAGCAGTTCTTC.